The rows below give T cell receptor beta chains drawn from one sample of a study of blood T cell repertoires in COVID-19. Method: immunoSEQ multiplex PCR; TCRdb's copy keeps in-frame clones and lacks some. The sample holds roughly 320,000 clones; 65% to 90% are singletons and the top ten take just over 7%. The sequenced material came from peripheral blood. These receptors all stem from a human donor in a cohort sampled during active COVID-19. Both conserved end residues are part of each CDR3. Expanded clones are given a class, and other clones once, few, many or no size at all.

TRBJ1-2 TRBV19 . 13 CASSIQGFSGYTF
TRBJ1-5 TRBV24-1 . 16 CATSDGPTSSNQPQHF
TRBJ1-1 TRBV10-2 . 14 CASSVRGPDTEAFF
TRBJ1-2 TRBV6-1 . 13 CASSEWVGAGYTF
TRBJ2-3 TRBV11-3 . 13 CASSRDSRGTQYF
TRBJ1-2 TRBV6-5 . 11 CASSSTYGYTF
TRBJ1-4 TRBV19 . 14 CASQGQGYNEKLFF
TRBJ1-2 TRBV6-4 . 13 CASSEEGVYGYTF
TRBJ1-5 TRBV6-1 once 13 CASSEALREPQHF
TRBJ1-3 TRBV19 . 15 CASSIEQLPGNTIYF
TRBJ2-1 TRBV18 few 15 CASSPNEGLNNEQFF
TRBJ1-3 TRBV6-5 . 13 CASRRAYGNTIYF
TRBJ1-1 TRBV9 . 14 CASSVWAINTEAFF
TRBJ1-4 TRBV5-1 . 14 CASSLGQRNEKLFF
TRBJ2-7 TRBV6-5 . 13 CASSYKGAYEQYF
TRBJ1-1 TRBV12-5 . 14 CASGLGGRGTEAFF
TRBJ1-1 TRBV7-3 . 12 CASSLKGGLAFF
TRBJ2-1 TRBV5-1 . 15 CASSSSGTPYNEQFF
TRBJ2-7 TRBV5-1 . 15 CASSSGLKAAYEQYF
TRBJ1-4 TRBV4-2 . 15 CASSQGTGGNEKLFF
TRBJ1-5 TRBV5-1 . 15 CASSLEGTDYQPQHF
TRBJ2-3 TRBV30 few 14 CASDGPAGTDTQYF
TRBJ1-1 TRBV4-2 . 13 CASSQDREPEAFF
TRBJ1-6 TRBV24-1 . 13 CATSVGQGSPLHF
TRBJ1-5 TRBV29-1 . 13 CSVVTGGHQPQHF
TRBJ1-1 TRBV18 . 14 CASSSLGGNTEAFF